Included here is one T cell receptor beta chain sequence, with context. Its target is unknown. This sample stems from a study of T cell responses to AZD1222 COVID-19 vaccine. Study-wide results and caveats: An increase in Spike-specific TCR breadth and depth was observed after two AZD1222 doses.

Data came from immunoSEQ multiplex PCR; TCRdb stores just in-frame clones and leaves some out. The sample includes approximately 170,000 clones, approximately 90% of them seen just once. Trimming pared 7 bases from V and 0 bases from J, leaving 10 bases between. The germline CDR1 and CDR2 sequences are MDHEN and SYDVKM. CDR3 length: 14 residues. The specimen was peripheral blood, collected on day 0 of AZD1222 vaccination. The J gene is TRBJ1-5, the V gene TRBV28, with D unclear. The sequence came from an adult in good health. The CDR3, as DNA: TGTGCCAGCACCCACGGATATAGCAATCAGCCCCAGCATTTT. Translating it yields CASTHGYSNQPQHF.